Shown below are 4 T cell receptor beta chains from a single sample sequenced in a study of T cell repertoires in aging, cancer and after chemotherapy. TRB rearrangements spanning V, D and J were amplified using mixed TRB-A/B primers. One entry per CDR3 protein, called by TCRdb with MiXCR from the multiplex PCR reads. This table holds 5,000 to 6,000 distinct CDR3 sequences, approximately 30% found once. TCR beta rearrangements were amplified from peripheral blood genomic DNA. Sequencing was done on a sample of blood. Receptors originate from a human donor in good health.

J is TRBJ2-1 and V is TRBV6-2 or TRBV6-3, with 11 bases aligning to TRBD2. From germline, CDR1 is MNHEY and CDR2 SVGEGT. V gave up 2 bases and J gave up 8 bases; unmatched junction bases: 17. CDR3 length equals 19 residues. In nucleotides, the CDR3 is TGTGCCAGCAGTTACCCTGTCCCGGGACTAGCGGTGGGGCGCCATGAGCAGTTCTTC. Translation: CASSYPVPGLAVGRHEQFF.

This CDR3 reads CASSSGPLGDEQYF. CDR3 DNA: TGTGCCAGCAGCTCGGGACCGCTCGGCGACGAGCAGTACTTC. The chain is built from TRBV7-2 and TRBJ2-7; D possibly matches TRBD1 or TRBD2 (5 bases each). Germline CDR1 and CDR2: SGHTA and FQGNSA. The germline V and J ends were trimmed by 4 bases and 5 bases, with 15 bases remaining between them. The CDR3 consists of 14 residues.

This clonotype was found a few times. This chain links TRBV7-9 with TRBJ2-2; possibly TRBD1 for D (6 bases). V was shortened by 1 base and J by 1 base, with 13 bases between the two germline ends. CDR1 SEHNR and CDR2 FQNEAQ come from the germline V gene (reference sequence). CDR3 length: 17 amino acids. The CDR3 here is CASSLDLGAVNTGELFF. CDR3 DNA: TGTGCCAGCAGCTTAGACCTGGGGGCGGTGAACACCGGGGAGCTGTTTTTT.

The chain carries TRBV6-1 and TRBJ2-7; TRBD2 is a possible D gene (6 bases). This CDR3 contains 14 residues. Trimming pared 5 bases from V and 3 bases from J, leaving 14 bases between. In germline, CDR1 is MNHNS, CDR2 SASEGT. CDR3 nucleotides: TGTGCCAGCAGTTTAGGCGTAGCGGACTACGAGCAGTACTTC. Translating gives CASSLGVADYEQYF.